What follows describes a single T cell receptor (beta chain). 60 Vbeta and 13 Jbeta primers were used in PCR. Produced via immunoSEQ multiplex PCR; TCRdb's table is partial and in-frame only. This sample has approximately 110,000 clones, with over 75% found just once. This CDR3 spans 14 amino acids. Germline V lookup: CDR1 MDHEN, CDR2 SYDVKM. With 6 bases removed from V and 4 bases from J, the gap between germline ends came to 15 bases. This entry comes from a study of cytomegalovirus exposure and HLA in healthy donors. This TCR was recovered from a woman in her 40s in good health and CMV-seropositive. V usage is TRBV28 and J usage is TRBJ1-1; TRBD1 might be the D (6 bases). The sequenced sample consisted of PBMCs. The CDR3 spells CASSSPGHLTEAFF. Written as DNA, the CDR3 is TGTGCCAGCAGCTCACCGGGACACCTCACTGAAGCTTTCTTT. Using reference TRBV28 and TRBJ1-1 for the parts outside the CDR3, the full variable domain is DVKVTQSSRYLVKRTGEKVFLECVQDMDHENMFWYRQDPGLGLRLIYFSYDVKMKEKGDIPEGYSVSREKKERFSLILESASTNQTSMYLCASSSPGHLTEAFFGQGTRLTVV.